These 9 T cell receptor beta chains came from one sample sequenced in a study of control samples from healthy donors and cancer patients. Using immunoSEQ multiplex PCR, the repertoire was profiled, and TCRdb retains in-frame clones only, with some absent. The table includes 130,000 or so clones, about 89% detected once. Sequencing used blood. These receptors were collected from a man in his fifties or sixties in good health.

The CDR3 reads CASSLNAGLNYGYTF. As DNA, the CDR3 is TGTGCCAGCAGCTTGAATGCAGGTCTGAACTATGGCTACACCTTC. The rearrangement joins TRBV5-5 to TRBJ1-2; no definite D call. Per germline, CDR1 SGHKS and CDR2 YYEKEE (reference sequence). The CDR3 loop spans 15 amino acids. V was pared by 1 base and J by 2 bases, with 12 bases between. The full variable domain, in which reference TRBV5-5 and TRBJ1-2 provide the parts outside the CDR3, is DAGVTQSPTHLIKTRGQQVTLRCSPISGHKSVSWYQQVLGQGPQFIFQYYEKEERGRGNFPDRFSARQFPNYSSELNVNALLLGDSALYLCASSLNAGLNYGYTFGSGTRLTVV.

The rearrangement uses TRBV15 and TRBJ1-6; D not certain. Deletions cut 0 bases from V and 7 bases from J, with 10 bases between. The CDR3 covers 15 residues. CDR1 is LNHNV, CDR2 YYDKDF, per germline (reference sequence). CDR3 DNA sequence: TGTGCCACCAGCAGAGATCTGGGAAGGAATTCACCCCTCCACTTT. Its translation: CATSRDLGRNSPLHF.

CDR3 nucleotides: TGTGCCAGCAGTTTAGGCAGGAACACTGAAGCTTTCTTT. Protein product: CASSLGRNTEAFF. The V and J genes are TRBV6-2 or TRBV6-3 and TRBJ1-1; D gene ambiguous. The CDR3 runs 13 residues. Germline CDR1 is MNHEY and CDR2 is SVGEGT. V lost 4 bases, J lost 1 base, and 7 bases lay in between.

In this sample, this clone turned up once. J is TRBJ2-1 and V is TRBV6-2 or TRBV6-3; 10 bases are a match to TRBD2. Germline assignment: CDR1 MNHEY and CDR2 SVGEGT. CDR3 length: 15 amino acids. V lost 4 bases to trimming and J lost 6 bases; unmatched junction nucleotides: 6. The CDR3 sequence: CASSLERGGVNEQFF. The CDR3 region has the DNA TGTGCCAGCAGTTTAGAGCGGGGGGGCGTCAATGAGCAGTTCTTC.

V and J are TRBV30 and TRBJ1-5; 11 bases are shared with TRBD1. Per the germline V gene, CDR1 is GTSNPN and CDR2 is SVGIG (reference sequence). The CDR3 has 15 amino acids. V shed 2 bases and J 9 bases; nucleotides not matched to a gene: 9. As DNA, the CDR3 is TGTGCCTGGAGTCGACCCGGGACAGGGGGACGGCCCCAGCATTTT. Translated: CAWSRPGTGGRPQHF. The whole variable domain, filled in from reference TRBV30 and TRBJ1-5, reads SQTIHQWPATLVQPVGSPLSLECTVEGTSNPNLYWYRQAAGRGLQLLFYSVGIGQISSEVPQNLSASRPQDRQFILSSKKLLLSDSGFYLCAWSRPGTGGRPQHFGDGTRLSIL.

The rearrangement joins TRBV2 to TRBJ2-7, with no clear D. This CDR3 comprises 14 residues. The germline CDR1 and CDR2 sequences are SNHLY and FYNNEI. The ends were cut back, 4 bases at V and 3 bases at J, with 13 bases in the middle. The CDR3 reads CASSGPRWGYEQYF. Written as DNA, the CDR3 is TGTGCCAGCAGTGGTCCGCGGTGGGGCTACGAGCAGTACTTC.

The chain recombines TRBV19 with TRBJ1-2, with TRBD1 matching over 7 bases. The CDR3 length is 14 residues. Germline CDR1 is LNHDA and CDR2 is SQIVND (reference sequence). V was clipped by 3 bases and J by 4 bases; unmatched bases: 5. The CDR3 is CASSMDRSSYGYTF. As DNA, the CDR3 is TGTGCCAGTAGTATGGACAGGTCGAGCTATGGCTACACCTTC.

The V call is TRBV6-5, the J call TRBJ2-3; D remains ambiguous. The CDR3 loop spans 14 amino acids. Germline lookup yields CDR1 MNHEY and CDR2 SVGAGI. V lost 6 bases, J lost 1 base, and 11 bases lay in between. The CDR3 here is CASSFDWGTDTQYF. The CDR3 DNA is TGTGCCAGCAGCTTTGACTGGGGCACAGATACGCAGTATTTT.

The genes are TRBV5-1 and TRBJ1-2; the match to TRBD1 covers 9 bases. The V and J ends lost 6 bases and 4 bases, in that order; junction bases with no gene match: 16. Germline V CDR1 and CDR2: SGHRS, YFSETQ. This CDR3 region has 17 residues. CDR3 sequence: CASIPSYGGQGFYGYTF. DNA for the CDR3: TGCGCCAGCATCCCTTCTTACGGGGGACAGGGCTTCTATGGCTACACCTTC.